This T cell receptor (beta chain) was observed in a study of T cells in localized non-small cell lung cancer. Findings and limits, study-wide: Appearance in adjacent lung was seen for a median about 59 of the top 100 tumor clones.

The table came from immunoSEQ multiplex PCR; TCRdb's copy has only in-frame clones and leaves some out. The table records tens of thousands of clones, around 93% of them present only once. About this clone itself: Its antigen is still unknown.

This CDR3 has 14 amino acids. Trimming stripped 7 bases from V and 6 bases from J, with 15 bases between. Germline V gives CDR1 SGHTA, CDR2 FQGTGA. Sequences were derived from peripheral blood, sampled before any cancer treatment. The chain recombines TRBV7-3 with TRBJ2-2; D is possibly TRBD2 (6 bases). The receptor's source is a female donor of 60 years or more with stage I lung adenocarcinoma. DNA of the CDR3: TGTGCCAGCACCCCGGCGGGCGGGGCCGGGGAGCTGTTTTTT. Its translation is CASTPAGGAGELFF.